This T cell receptor (beta chain) was sequenced in a study of T cell changes during pregnancy in multiple sclerosis. Sequencing was performed with immunoSEQ multiplex PCR; in TCRdb, only in-frame clones are kept and a portion is missing. The sample consists of about 40,000 clones, about 94% of them appearing once. Germline-derived CDR1 and CDR2 are SGHDT and YYEEEE. The germline V and J ends were trimmed by 4 bases and 0 bases, with 14 bases remaining between them. This CDR3 contains 16 residues. The receptor comes from a female donor with multiple sclerosis, enrolled in a pregnancy study. The V call is TRBV5-6, the J call TRBJ2-1; a weak D match, TRBD1 (6 bases). The specimen was peripheral blood, collected in the third trimester of pregnancy. CDR3 in amino acids: CASSDRTRGSYNEQFF. CDR3 DNA sequence: TGTGCCAGCAGCGACCGGACCAGGGGCTCCTACAATGAGCAGTTCTTC.